This T cell receptor (beta chain) was captured by sequencing in a study of regulatory T cells in long-lasting Graves disease. The CDR3 spans 12 residues. Germline V gives CDR1 SQVTM, CDR2 ANQGSEA. V was cut by 4 bases and J by 7 bases, with 10 bases left in between. A word on this clonotype: Its antigen remains unknown.

Arm-PCR with iRepertoire HTBI primers amplified the CDR3 regions for these TCR beta libraries. TCRdb itself ran the multiplex PCR reads through MiXCR, one entry per CDR3 protein. The data show some 470,000 distinct CDR3 sequences, with 20% to 25% seen just once and roughly 6.9% held by the top ten. Study observations and caveats: Persistent disease preferred TRBV28, TRBJ1-2 and TRBJ2-5; new disease, TRBV20-1 and TRBJ2-1.

The sample's time point: persistent/refractory GD, antithyroid drugs over 5 years with positive TRAb. From PBMCs, RNA was extracted and then used to make the TCR library. Under American Thyroid Association guidelines, Graves' disease was diagnosed. The material sequenced was peripheral blood mononuclear cells (PBMCs), taken when the disease was refractory, from a patient treated with antithyroid drugs. The chain joins TRBV29-1 to TRBJ1-4; D is unclear. The sequence came from a female donor with Graves disease. The CDR3 nucleotides are TGCAGCGTTGGGGAGGTGGCTGAAAAACTGTTTTTT. Translation: CSVGEVAEKLFF.